These 30 T cell receptor beta chains came from one sample sequenced in a study of CD8+ T cells in alopecia areata. Treatment here: oral pan-JAK inhibitor, 5-10 mg twice daily. Once RNA had been extracted, it was reverse transcribed into cDNA to act as the sequencing template. The repertoire was sequenced with immunoSEQ multiplex PCR; TCRdb's copy has only in-frame clones and lacks some. The table records 200,000 or so clones, more than 45% of them present only once. The sample consisted of CD4+ T cells sorted from blood, taken at week 24, from a patient treated with tofacitinib. The receptors come from a human donor with alopecia areata.

This chain uses TRBV19 with TRBJ1-5; TRBD1 aligns across 9 bases. The CDR3 has 16 residues. Trimming at V came to 6 bases and at J to 4 bases, leaving 10 bases not matched to a gene. Germline-derived CDR1 and CDR2 are LNHDA and SQIVND (reference sequence). The CDR3 DNA follows: TGTGCCAGTAGGGGCAGGACAGGGGATAGTAATCAGCCCCAGCATTTT. The encoded protein is CASRGRTGDSNQPQHF.

The chain carries TRBV5-1 and TRBJ2-2, with D uncertain. The ends were cut back, 0 bases at V and 7 bases at J, with 13 bases in the middle. The CDR3 has 15 amino acids. Germline V CDR1 and CDR2: SGHRS, YFSETQ. Written as DNA, the CDR3 is TGCGCCAGCAGCTTGGTTCCGGGCCAGGTCGGGGAGCTGTTTTTT. Protein product: CASSLVPGQVGELFF.

The J gene is TRBJ2-5, the V gene TRBV30, with D perhaps matching TRBD1 (6 bases). The V and J ends lost 5 bases and 0 bases respectively, with 7 bases between them. Germline CDR1 GTSNPN, CDR2 SVGIG (reference sequence). The CDR3 is made up of 12 amino acids. In DNA, the CDR3 is TGTGCCTGGGGACAGAACCAAGAGACCCAGTACTTC. It translates to CAWGQNQETQYF.

The V and J genes are TRBV28 and TRBJ2-5, with 7 bases matching TRBD1. The J call is doubtful: the DNA matches TRBJ2-7 better. The CDR3 contains 14 residues. Germline V gene data show CDR1 as MDHEN and CDR2 as SYDVKM. In nucleotides, the CDR3 is TGTGCCAGTAATCATCCGGACAGGAGCTACGAGCAGTACTTC. This translates into CASNHPDRSYEQYF.

This rearrangement joins TRBV9 to TRBJ2-7; 7 bases map to TRBD2. This CDR3 contains 13 residues. CDR1 is SGDLS, CDR2 YYNGEE, per germline. Trimming cost V 2 bases and J 3 bases; bases outside gene matches: 2. The CDR3 coding sequence is TGTGCCAGCAGCGTTGGGACTAACTACGAGCAGTACTTC. This translates into CASSVGTNYEQYF.

CDR3 in amino acids: CASRSGGSSYEQYF. The CDR3 DNA reads TGTGCCAGCAGATCCGGGGGGTCCTCCTACGAGCAGTACTTC. The chain carries TRBV7-2 and TRBJ2-7; 7 bases fit TRBD2. The CDR3 sequence is 14 residues long. Germline trimming cut 6 bases from V and 0 bases from J; bases unmatched to any gene: 5. Germline V gene lookup returns CDR1 SGHTA and CDR2 FQGNSA.

This clone was counted a few times. This chain joins TRBV5-1 and TRBJ1-5, with 8 bases aligning to TRBD1. CDR3 length equals 13 residues. V trimming: 5 bases; J trimming: 6 bases; junction bases outside the gene matches: 4. The germline CDR1 and CDR2 sequences are SGHRS and YFSETQ. CDR3 nucleotide sequence: TGCGCCAGCAGGGACAGGGAAGGTCAGCCCCAGCATTTT. Translated: CASRDREGQPQHF.

This clone was observed a single time. The chain combines TRBV5-6 with TRBJ2-3; 13 nucleotides match TRBD2. The CDR3 is 15 residues long. Germline V CDR1 and CDR2: SGHDT, YYEEEE. Trimming removed 1 base from V and 5 bases from J; junction bases left unmatched: 1. The CDR3: CASSLRTSGRDTQYF. The CDR3 nucleotides read TGTGCCAGCAGCTTGCGGACTAGCGGGAGAGATACGCAGTATTTT. The full variable domain, completed using reference TRBV5-6 and TRBJ2-3, is DAGVTQSPTHLIKTRGQQVTLRCSPKSGHDTVSWYQQALGQGPQFIFQYYEEEERQRGNFPDRFSGHQFPNYSSELNVNALLLGDSALYLCASSLRTSGRDTQYFGPGTRLTVL.

The chain recombines TRBV5-1 with TRBJ2-5; D perhaps matches TRBD1 (6 bases). The CDR3 consists of 13 residues. The germline CDR1 and CDR2 sequences are SGHRS and YFSETQ. The V gene lost 4 bases and the J gene lost 1 base, with 8 bases spanning the gap. CDR3 coding DNA: TGCGCCAGCAGCCGGACAGTCCAAGAGACCCAGTACTTC. Translating it yields CASSRTVQETQYF.

To note about this clone: At one end the junction does not follow the germline gene, possibly because of a read error. The rearrangement uses TRBV23-1 and TRBJ2-7, with 9 bases identical to TRBD1. TRBV23-1 falls under the ORF class, with uncertain function. The CDR3 loop spans 12 amino acids. CDR3 region: CASSHVGQGFAF. CDR3 nucleotides: TGCGCCAGCAGCCACGTAGGACAGGGGTTTGCGTTC.

This sequence joins TRBV4-1 and TRBJ1-1, with D maybe TRBD1 (6 bases). The CDR3 covers 13 residues. V lost 2 bases and J lost 6, with 10 bases in between. The germline gives CDR1 MGHRA, CDR2 YSYEKL. CDR3 in amino acids: CASSQTGFAEAFF. The CDR3 DNA sequence: TGCGCCAGCAGCCAAACAGGGTTCGCTGAAGCTTTCTTT.

This sequence joins TRBV5-1 and TRBJ1-6; D ambiguous. The germline CDR1 and CDR2 sequences are SGHRS and YFSETQ. With 0 bases removed from V and 7 bases from J, the gap between germline ends came to 17 bases. The CDR3 extends over 17 amino acids. This CDR3 is CASSLVQKSRSNSPLHF. The CDR3 DNA reads TGCGCCAGCAGCTTGGTCCAGAAATCTAGGTCGAATTCACCCCTCCACTTT. Variable domain in full (rest from reference TRBV5-1 and TRBJ1-6): KAGVTQTPRYLIKTRGQQVTLSCSPISGHRSVSWYQQTPGQGLQFLFEYFSETQRNKGNFPGRFSGRQFSNSRSEMNVSTLELGDSALYLCASSLVQKSRSNSPLHFGNGTRLTVT.

The table lists this clone with a few counts. V is TRBV4-3 and J is TRBJ1-5, with D unresolved. The CDR3 is 15 residues long. The V and J ends lost 1 base and 3 bases respectively, with 10 bases between them. Germline values: CDR1 LGHNA, CDR2 YSLEER. CDR3 region: CASSQGYGVNQPQHF. CDR3 coding DNA: TGCGCCAGCAGCCAAGGGTACGGGGTCAATCAGCCCCAGCATTTT.

The chain joins TRBV15 to TRBJ1-2; perhaps TRBD1 as D (6 bases). The CDR3 spans 17 residues. The germline V gene has CDR1 LNHNV and CDR2 YYDKDF (reference sequence). The V gene lost 3 bases and the J gene lost 2 bases, with 19 bases spanning the gap. For the CDR3, the DNA is TGTGCCACCAGCAGTCGTGGGGTCCGGGACACCAACTATGGCTACACCTTC. Protein product: CATSSRGVRDTNYGYTF.

The gene calls are TRBV30 and TRBJ2-7, with unresolved D. This CDR3 region has 13 residues. Trimming shortened V by 4 bases and J by 2 bases, and 12 bases separated the two germline ends. CDR1 is GTSNPN, CDR2 SVGIG, per germline (reference sequence). In nucleotides, the CDR3 is TGTGCCTGGATGAATGGTCGCGCCTACGAGCAGTACTTC. This codes for CAWMNGRAYEQYF.

The V gene is TRBV30, the J gene TRBJ2-2, with D unresolved. Germline V gene lookup returns CDR1 GTSNPN and CDR2 SVGIG (reference sequence). Trimming took off 3 bases at V and 4 bases at J, with 9 bases between the two ends. This CDR3 region has 13 residues. The CDR3 DNA follows: TGTGCCTGGAGGAGGTTCAGCACCGGGGAGCTGTTTTTT. Translated: CAWRRFSTGELFF.

V and J are TRBV11-1 and TRBJ2-3; TRBD2 might be the D (6 bases). Trimming removed 6 bases from V and 6 bases from J, with 19 bases in between. The CDR3 has 15 amino acids. Germline assignment: CDR1 SGHAT and CDR2 FQDESV (reference sequence). This chain's CDR3 is CASRTALAEADTQYF. Written as DNA, the CDR3 is TGTGCCAGCAGGACGGCACTAGCAGAGGCGGATACGCAGTATTTT.

This clone showed up just a few times. This chain links TRBV29-1 with TRBJ2-3, with a tentative D call TRBD2 (6 bases). With 4 bases removed from V and 7 bases from J, the gap between germline ends came to 15 bases. Germline V gives CDR1 SQVTM, CDR2 ANQGSEA. The CDR3 is 13 residues long. The CDR3 nucleotides are TGCAGCGTTGGCGGGGAAGCGTTTTATACGCAGTATTTT. As protein: CSVGGEAFYTQYF.

The chain recombines TRBV19 with TRBJ1-2, with unresolved D. This CDR3 has 15 amino acids. The V gene lost 7 bases and the J gene lost 0 bases, with 15 bases spanning the gap. Looked up from germline, CDR1 is LNHDA and CDR2 is SQIVND (reference sequence). The CDR3 sequence is CASTMNDGTNYGYTF. The CDR3 DNA sequence: TGTGCCAGTACGATGAATGACGGGACTAACTATGGCTACACCTTC.

The genes are TRBV19 and TRBJ1-1; D gene unclear. V dropped 2 bases and J dropped 3 bases, with 7 bases sitting between them. Germline lookup yields CDR1 LNHDA and CDR2 SQIVND (reference sequence). The CDR3 covers 13 residues. The CDR3 DNA sequence: TGTGCCAGTAGTATATCTGGGTACACTGAAGCTTTCTTT. Protein sequence: CASSISGYTEAFF.

The CDR3 region is CASRTSGGPRETQYF. The DNA of the CDR3 is TGCGCCAGCAGAACTAGCGGGGGCCCCCGGGAGACCCAGTACTTC. The gene calls are TRBV5-1 and TRBJ2-5, with 11 bases matching TRBD2. The CDR3 covers 15 residues. Germline-derived CDR1 and CDR2 are SGHRS and YFSETQ. The V gene end was trimmed by 5 bases and the J gene end by 5 bases; junction bases not matched to a gene: 8.

J is TRBJ2-1 and V is TRBV2; perhaps TRBD2 as D (6 bases). This CDR3 has 13 residues. Per germline, CDR1 SNHLY and CDR2 FYNNEI. V was shortened by 4 bases and J by 4 bases, with 8 bases between the two germline ends. The CDR3 DNA reads as TGTGCCAGCAGTGCCGGGACTTACAATGAGCAGTTCTTC. This codes for CASSAGTYNEQFF.

The table lists this clone with a count of one. V and J are TRBV7-2 and TRBJ2-1; a weak D match, TRBD2 (5 bases). With 5 bases removed from V and 8 bases from J, the gap between germline ends came to 13 bases. The CDR3 is 13 amino acids. Per the germline V gene, CDR1 is SGHTA and CDR2 is FQGNSA. The CDR3 bases are TGTGCCAGCAGCCTATGGACTGACGATGAGCAGTTCTTC. This gives the protein CASSLWTDDEQFF.

The chain has TRBV7-2 and TRBJ1-5; D unresolved. Trimming left V 5 bases short and J 5 bases short, with 19 bases between. CDR3 length: 16 amino acids. From germline, CDR1 is SGHTA and CDR2 FQGNSA. As DNA, the CDR3 is TGTGCCAGCAGCCTAGGCGAAAACCGCATTGATCAGCCCCAGCATTTT. Translating gives CASSLGENRIDQPQHF.

The rearrangement joins TRBV28 to TRBJ2-2; 9 nucleotides agree with TRBD2. Trimming at V came to 7 bases and at J to 4 bases, leaving 10 bases not matched to a gene. The CDR3 sequence is 16 residues long. Germline CDR1 MDHEN, CDR2 SYDVKM. The CDR3 coding sequence is TGTGCCAGCACCCCCTGGACTAGCGAATTCACCGGGGAGCTGTTTTTT. This codes for CASTPWTSEFTGELFF.

V gene TRBV11-2 combines with J gene TRBJ1-2; D call uncertain. The V gene lost 1 base and the J gene lost 0 bases, with 9 bases spanning the gap. Germline CDR1 and CDR2: SGHAT and FQNNGV. The CDR3 is 15 amino acids. The CDR3 sequence: CASSLVHTANYGYTF. The CDR3 DNA reads TGTGCCAGCAGCTTAGTTCACACAGCTAACTATGGCTACACCTTC.

V and J are TRBV10-3 and TRBJ1-5; D is uncertain. Per the germline V gene, CDR1 is ENHRY and CDR2 is SYGVKD. The CDR3 covers 13 residues. Trimming removed 0 bases at V and 5 bases at J, with 5 bases between. The CDR3 DNA follows: TGTGCCATCAGTGAGTCAAGCTATCAGCCCCAGCATTTT. Its protein is CAISESSYQPQHF.

This chain connects TRBV30 to TRBJ2-5; 7 bases match TRBD1. The CDR3 is made up of 16 amino acids. The V gene end was trimmed by 1 base and the J gene end by 5 bases; junction bases not matched to a gene: 13. Germline loops: CDR1 GTSNPN, CDR2 SVGIG (reference sequence). Written as DNA, the CDR3 is TGTGCCTGGAGTGAAGGGGGCTCGGATAGCGTGGAGACCCAGTACTTC. Protein: CAWSEGGSDSVETQYF.

This chain uses TRBV5-6 with TRBJ1-2, with 8 positions matching TRBD1. V shed 0 bases, J shed 7 bases, and the junction held 2 bases outside the gene matches. This CDR3 spans 13 amino acids. Germline CDR1 SGHDT, CDR2 YYEEEE. The CDR3 DNA reads as TGTGCCAGCAGCTTGGTAACAGGGGGTGGCTACACCTTC. This encodes CASSLVTGGGYTF.

In this sample, this clone turned up a few times. This chain joins TRBV15 and TRBJ2-7; the match to TRBD1 covers 7 bases. Losses at the gene ends were 6 bases for V and 7 bases for J; bases not matched to a gene: 9. This CDR3 contains 13 residues. CDR1 is LNHNV and CDR2 is YYDKDF in the germline V gene (reference sequence). The CDR3 bases are TGTGCCACCAGATCCGGGACAGCGCGGGAGCAGTACTTC. Translation: CATRSGTAREQYF.